These 3 T cell receptor beta chains were sequenced from one sample in a study of blood T cell repertoires in COVID-19 (dated by TCRdb to 2020 to 2021). Receptor libraries were prepared by the immunoSEQ multiplex PCR assay. Drawn from immuneACCESS, this table holds only the in-frame rearrangements with V and J called that TCRdb kept. Clones are partly lost; checked studies trace under half to an unresolved V gene and leave the rest unexplained. The sample table lists about 130,000 clones, 85% to 90% of them with a count of one. Of the sample, around 2.9% is held by the ten largest clones. The sequencing input was peripheral blood. These receptors all come from a man in his sixties with active or convalescent COVID-19.

Here the CDR3 DNA reads TGTGCCAGCAGCCCTCGGGACTCGATCGCTGGGGCCAACGTCCTGACTTTC. Encoded protein: CASSPRDSIAGANVLTF. The chain links TRBV7-8 to TRBJ2-6; D may be TRBD2 (6 bases). The V gene lost 5 bases and the J gene lost 2 bases, with 16 bases spanning the gap. The germline V gene has CDR1 SGHVS and CDR2 FQNEAQ. The CDR3 has 17 residues.

This clone has more than one count but fewer than ten. The V gene is TRBV6-6, the J gene TRBJ1-5; D perhaps matches TRBD1 (5 bases). V lost 2 bases, J lost 3 bases, and 5 bases lay in between. The germline gives CDR1 MNHNY, CDR2 SVGAGI (reference sequence). CDR3 size: 13 residues. The CDR3 DNA reads as TGTGCCAGCAGTTACGGGGCCAATCAGCCCCAGCATTTT. It translates to CASSYGANQPQHF.

The chain combines TRBV6-5 with TRBJ2-3, with TRBD2 matching over 7 bases. V was clipped by 4 bases and J by 10 bases; unmatched bases: 14. CDR1 is MNHEY and CDR2 is SVGAGI in the germline V gene. The CDR3 loop spans 15 amino acids. The CDR3 DNA is TGTGCCAGCAGTTCCTTGAGGGAGGGCCGATTTTCGCAGTATTTT. Translated, it gives CASSSLREGRFSQYF.